These 14 T cell receptor beta chains originate from one sample sequenced in a study of beta chain features in type 1 diabetes. As every portion of the isolated RNA was reverse transcribed, the sequencing read expressed TCRB transcripts. Measured with immunoSEQ multiplex PCR; TCRdb has only the in-frame clones, and not every one. The sample shows under 300,000 clones, 8% of them seen only once. The sequencing sample was made of central memory CD4+ T cells from blood. These receptors were obtained from a woman between 18 and 29 years old in good health.

This clone was found many times. The rearrangement uses TRBV13 and TRBJ2-1; unclear D gene. The germline V gene encodes CDR1 PRHDT and CDR2 FYEKMQ (reference sequence). Between the trimmed V and J ends, which lost 6 bases and 6 bases, there was a span of 9 bases. The CDR3 totals 12 residues. CDR3 coding DNA: TGTGCCAGCAGTGACGCGGCCAATGAGCAGTTCTTC. Amino acids: CASSDAANEQFF. Full variable domain (rest looked up from reference TRBV13 and TRBJ2-1): AAGVIQSPRHLIKEKRETATLKCYPIPRHDTVYWYQQGPGQDPQFLISFYEKMQSDKGSIPDRFSAQQFSDYHSELNMSSLELGDSALYFCASSDAANEQFFGPGTRLTVL.

For this clone: One end of the junction fails to match germline, which may point to a read error. The V call is TRBV28, the J call TRBJ1-5; D is ambiguous. The CDR3 loop spans 11 amino acids. CDR1 and CDR2 (germline): MDHEN, SYDVKM. Here the CDR3 reads CTSRSNQPQHF. Written as DNA, the CDR3 is TGTACCAGTCGTTCGAATCAGCCCCAGCATTTT.

This clone appeared many times. The chain couples TRBV14 to TRBJ2-4; TRBD1 is a possible D gene (6 bases). V was cut by 0 bases and J by 10 bases, with 10 bases left in between. CDR1 and CDR2 (germline): SGHDN, FVKESK. This CDR3 has 13 amino acids. This CDR3 reads CASSQDRGTIQYF. The CDR3 coding sequence is TGTGCCAGCAGCCAAGACAGGGGTACAATTCAGTACTTC.

The genes are TRBV5-1 and TRBJ2-7; 11 bases map to TRBD1. The V segment lost 4 bases and the J segment 3 bases; nucleotides outside the gene matches: 6. The CDR3 length is 15 residues. The germline gives CDR1 SGHRS, CDR2 YFSETQ. The CDR3 here is CASSRPGTGGYEQYF. In DNA form, the CDR3 reads TGCGCCAGCAGCCGCCCCGGGACAGGGGGCTACGAGCAGTACTTC. Drawing the rest from reference TRBV5-1 and TRBJ2-7, the complete variable domain is KAGVTQTPRYLIKTRGQQVTLSCSPISGHRSVSWYQQTPGQGLQFLFEYFSETQRNKGNFPGRFSGRQFSNSRSEMNVSTLELGDSALYLCASSRPGTGGYEQYFGPGTRLTVT.

The sample holds a few counts of this clone. The V call is TRBV4-2, the J call TRBJ2-5; D is perhaps TRBD1 (5 bases). The length of the CDR3 is 15 residues. Trimming stripped 3 bases from V and 5 bases from J, with 16 bases between. Germline loops: CDR1 LGHNA, CDR2 YNFKEQ. CDR3: CASSQAQGKRETQYF. The CDR3 DNA follows: TGTGCCAGCAGCCAGGCTCAGGGTAAACGGGAGACCCAGTACTTC.

This chain links TRBV28 with TRBJ2-7, with 9 nucleotides matching TRBD2. This CDR3 has 15 residues. CDR1 and CDR2 from the germline V gene are MDHEN and SYDVKM. The trim removed 1 base at V and 6 bases at J, leaving 7 bases unmatched. CDR3 DNA: TGTGCCAGCAGTTTATTCGCTAGCGGGATGAGCGAGCAGTACTTC. Its protein product is CASSLFASGMSEQYF.

CDR3 coding DNA: TGTGCCAGCAGCTTAGATCAAGACAGGGAACATGAGCAGTTCTTC. Translated, it gives CASSLDQDREHEQFF. The rearrangement uses TRBV11-3 and TRBJ2-1, with 7 bases aligning to TRBD1. Germline V gene lookup returns CDR1 SGHNT and CDR2 YENEEA. Trimming removed 0 bases from V and 8 bases from J; junction bases left unmatched: 7. The CDR3 spans 15 residues.

This clone was observed a few times. The chain is built from TRBV6-6 and TRBJ1-6; D gene unclear. This CDR3 spans 16 amino acids. Germline V gene sequence: CDR1 MNHNY, CDR2 SVGAGI (reference sequence). Deletions cut 7 bases from V and 7 bases from J, with 20 bases between. The DNA of the CDR3 is TGTGCCAGCACCATCGGGGAGGGATGGACGAATTCACCCCTCCACTTT. Translation: CASTIGEGWTNSPLHF.

The V and J genes are TRBV30 and TRBJ1-5; 7 nucleotides agree with TRBD1. V trimming: 1 base; J trimming: 2 bases; junction bases outside the gene matches: 5. Germline V gene data show CDR1 as GTSNPN and CDR2 as SVGIG (reference sequence). The CDR3 is 15 residues long. The CDR3 loop reads CAWSAPGGGNQPQHF. DNA for the CDR3: TGTGCCTGGAGTGCCCCAGGGGGGGGCAATCAGCCCCAGCATTTT.

This clone was recorded at least ten times. The chain employs TRBV14 and TRBJ1-1, with D unresolved. Trimming cost V 0 bases and J 6 bases, with 11 bases left between them. The CDR3 loop spans 14 amino acids. Germline values: CDR1 SGHDN, CDR2 FVKESK. The CDR3 region has the DNA TGTGCCAGCAGCCAAGAACAACTAGGCTCTGAAGCTTTCTTT. The encoded protein is CASSQEQLGSEAFF.

This clone showed up just a few times. The V and J genes are TRBV5-4 and TRBJ1-3; D is uncertain. The CDR3 totals 12 residues. Germline CDR1 and CDR2: SGHNT and YYREEE (reference sequence). V dropped 4 bases and J dropped 4 bases, with 6 bases sitting between them. The CDR3 here is CASSPGGNTIYF. The DNA for the CDR3 is TGTGCCAGCAGCCCCGGAGGAAACACCATATATTTT.

The rearrangement links TRBV7-3 to TRBJ2-7, with TRBD2 matching over 10 bases. J was trimmed by 7 bases and V by 5 bases; bases with no gene match: 11. CDR1 is SGHTA, CDR2 FQGTGA, per germline. CDR3 length: 15 amino acids. CDR3 protein: CASSAQLAGMGEQYF. The CDR3 DNA reads TGTGCCAGCAGCGCCCAACTAGCGGGAATGGGAGAGCAGTACTTC.

The CDR3 loop is CASSLGHPRGEQFF. CDR3 DNA: TGTGCCAGCAGCTTAGGCCATCCGAGGGGTGAGCAGTTCTTC. The J gene is TRBJ2-1, the V gene TRBV7-2; D may correspond to TRBD1 or TRBD2 (5 bases each). The germline V and J ends were trimmed by 1 base and 9 bases, with 13 bases remaining between them. The CDR3 runs to 14 residues. Germline loops: CDR1 SGHTA, CDR2 FQGNSA.

This rearrangement joins TRBV5-1 to TRBJ1-5; 9 nucleotides agree with TRBD1. V lost 4 bases and J lost 7; bases outside the gene matches: 6. CDR1 SGHRS and CDR2 YFSETQ come from the germline V gene. The CDR3 runs 14 residues. The CDR3, as DNA: TGCGCCAGCAGCATGGGACAGGGAGGACAGCCCCAGCATTTT. It translates to CASSMGQGGQPQHF.